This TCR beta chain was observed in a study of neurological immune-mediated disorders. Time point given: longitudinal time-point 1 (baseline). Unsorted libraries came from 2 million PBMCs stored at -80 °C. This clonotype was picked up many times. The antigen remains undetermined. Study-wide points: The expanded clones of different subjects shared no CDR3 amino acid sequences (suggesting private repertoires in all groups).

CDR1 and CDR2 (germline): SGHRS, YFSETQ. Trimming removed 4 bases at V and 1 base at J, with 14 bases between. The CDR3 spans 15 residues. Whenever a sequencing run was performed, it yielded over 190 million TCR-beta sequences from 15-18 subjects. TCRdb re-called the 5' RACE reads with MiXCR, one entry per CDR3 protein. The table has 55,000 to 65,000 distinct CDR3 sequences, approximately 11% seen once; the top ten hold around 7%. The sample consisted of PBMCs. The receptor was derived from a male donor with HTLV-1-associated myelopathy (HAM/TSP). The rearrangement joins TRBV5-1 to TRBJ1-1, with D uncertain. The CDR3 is CASSQESSRNTEAFF. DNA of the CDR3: TGCGCCAGCAGCCAGGAGAGTTCCCGGAACACTGAAGCTTTCTTT.